This paragraph reports one T cell receptor beta chain. This clonotype was seen only a few times. Its antigen is still unknown. No base-level quality is on record; no much larger clone is a single base apart. Sequenced using an Illumina NovaSeq 6000. TCRalpha and TCRbeta cDNA libraries were constructed by 5'RACE with constant-segment primers, with sample barcodes and unique molecular identifiers being introduced. RNA was extracted from every sample with Trizol reagent. Library amplification was performed in two PCR steps, and a second sample barcode and Illumina TruSeq adapters were introduced in the second step. Sequencing of libraries was performed on an Illumina NovaSeq with 2 x 150 bp paired-end reads. Per the original workflow: The reads were demultiplexed and collapsed into UMI-guided consensus sequences using migec v1.2.7. Using mixcr v2.1.11, the UMI consensuses were aligned to TRA and TRB V and J templates and assembled into clonotypes. Clonotypes were classified as expanded or contracted when called significant by both edgeR and NoisET, with noise models trained on biological replicates. edgeR calls used a false discovery rate-adjusted p below 0.01 and a log2 fold-change threshold of 1. As an exploratory analysis of dynamics, PCA with hierarchical clustering was applied to max-normalized trajectories of the 1000 most abundant clonotypes. Each responding clone was given a CD4 or CD8 phenotype based on the CD4+ and CD8+ repertoires, which had been sequenced separately. TCRdb reprocessed the public reads (quality trimming at Q25 with fastp, clone calling with MiXCR) and kept in-frame beta chains. Duplicate CDR3 protein sequences are folded into a single record with the most common DNA and genes. TCRdb, not the authors, supplied the V and J calls. The sample table contains about 250,000 distinct CDR3 sequences; only one count was recorded for more than 15% of them. Clones ranked in the top ten supply approximately 22% of the sample.

This record belongs to a study of T-cell memory formation after mild COVID-19 (dated by TCRdb to the early 2020s). About the study as a whole: Most TCR sequence clusters were specific to one of the two donors. Longitudinal TCRalpha and TCRbeta repertoire sequencing tracked T-cell clones expanding and contracting after mild COVID-19 in a couple of donors. The cohort comprised two young, previously healthy adult volunteers, one female and one male.

PBMCs were isolated by Ficoll-Paque density gradient centrifugation. The CDR3 spans 14 residues, from the cysteine through the phenylalanine. CDR3 DNA only is kept here, 42 bases in frame from base 1. From the germline V gene, CDR1 is MDHEN and CDR2 is SYDVKM. Trimming removed 6 bases from V and 5 bases from J; the gene matches leave 7 bases unexplained. The full study reports these points: Contracting CD4+ clones were found mainly in CM and EM memory subsets, while CD8+ clones were enriched in EMRA. Some responding clones were detected in pre-infection memory, which suggested that pre-existing cross-reactive memory T cells had joined the SARS-CoV-2 response. Clones contracting from day 15 to 85 had balanced CD4/CD8 phenotypes, while a second wave expanding from day 15 to 37 was biased towards CD4+. The second-wave clones that peaked on day 37 were not confirmed to be SARS-CoV-2 specific. Only two mild cases were covered in the study, and larger cohorts including severe cases with pre-infection samples were considered necessary.

The receptor chain draws on TRBV28 and TRBJ1-2, with TRBD1 matching 9 junction bases. The receptor's source is a man aged 18 to 35 who had mild COVID-19 (a few samples of this study predate the infection). The sample titles of this study are shuffled in the database, so cell type and time point are left out; the donor was told from shared clones. The sequencing sample was made of PBMCs or a T cell subset sorted from them (not recorded which). The base sequence is TGTGCCAGCAGACCACGACAGGGGGATTATGGCTACACCTTC. Translated, this is CASRPRQGDYGYTF.